These T cell receptor beta chains were read from a single sample in a study of T cell responses to AZD1222 COVID-19 vaccine. Sequenced by immunoSEQ multiplex PCR; TCRdb stores in-frame clones only, minus some. The sample comprises some 99,000 clones, roughly nine tenths of which are singletons, and less than 9.5% rests with the top ten. The sequenced sample was peripheral blood, obtained on day 0 of AZD1222 vaccination. The receptors stem from an adult in good health. Each CDR3 is given with its conserved first and last residue. A D gene is named only where the DNA matches it firmly. Clone sizes are given selectively: once, few, many, or a class where the clone is expanded.

abundance	j_gene	d_gene	len	v_gene	CDR3nt	CDR3aa
-	TRBJ1-2	TRBD1	15	TRBV5-6	TGTGCCAGCAGCTTGGTGGGACAGGCGAACTATGGCTACACCTTC	CASSLVGQANYGYTF
-	TRBJ1-1	-	12	TRBV30	TGTGCCTGGAGAGGAGGGAACACTGAAGCTTTCTTT	CAWRGGNTEAFF
-	TRBJ1-4	-	14	TRBV6-5	TGTGCCAGCAGCCACAGAACCGGGGATGAAAAACTGTTTTTT	CASSHRTGDEKLFF
-	TRBJ2-5	-	15	TRBV29-1	TGCAGCGTTGGTGGTAGAATCGTTTACCAAGAGACCCAGTACTTC	CSVGGRIVYQETQYF
-	TRBJ1-2	-	15	TRBV30	TGTGCCTGGAGTGGGACTGGGCGGCCAATCTATGGCTACACCTTC	CAWSGTGRPIYGYTF
-	TRBJ2-1	-	13	TRBV7-9	TGTGCCAGCAGTTCACGCGGAGGCAATGAGCAGTTCTTC	CASSSRGGNEQFF
-	TRBJ2-5	-	15	TRBV9	TGTGCCAGCAGCGTATATGGGGCTAGCGAAGAGACCCAGTACTTC	CASSVYGASEETQYF
-	TRBJ2-3	TRBD2	18	TRBV4-1	TGCGCCAGCAGCCCGCGAGGCGGGAGTATGGTGAGATACGATACGCAGTATTTT	CASSPRGGSMVRYDTQYF
-	TRBJ1-6	-	15	TRBV4-2	TGTGCCAGCAGCCAAGGTTTCCAGGATAATTCACCCCTCCACTTT	CASSQGFQDNSPLHF
-	TRBJ1-2	-	15	TRBV6-5	TGTGCCAGCAGTTACACCGCGCAGGGTTCTTATGGCTACACCTTC	CASSYTAQGSYGYTF
few	TRBJ1-1	-	16	TRBV4-2	TGTGCCAGCAGCCCACAGGCGGGGGGCTTGAACACTGAAGCTTTCTTT	CASSPQAGGLNTEAFF
-	TRBJ1-2	-	14	TRBV14	TGTGCCAGCAGCCGGATGACAGGCCTGGGGGGCTACACCTTC	CASSRMTGLGGYTF
once	TRBJ1-3	-	19	TRBV30	TGTGCCTGGACCAGGGTTTGGACACTAGGTTATAGCTCTGGAAACACCATATATTTT	CAWTRVWTLGYSSGNTIYF
-	TRBJ1-2	TRBD1	14	TRBV3-1/TRBV3-2	TGTGCCAGCAGTGGACAGGGCATGAACTATGGCTACACCTTC	CASSGQGMNYGYTF
-	TRBJ2-1	-	13	TRBV7-9	TGTGCCAGCACCCTGATGGGAGAGGGTGAGCAGTTCTTC	CASTLMGEGEQFF
-	TRBJ1-3	-	16	TRBV19	TGTGCCAGTAGTATCGAGAGAGCTTTCTCTGGAAACACCATATATTTT	CASSIERAFSGNTIYF
-	TRBJ1-1	-	14	TRBV5-8	TGTGCCAGCAGCGGGAGGCAGAGGAACACTGAAGCTTTCTTT	CASSGRQRNTEAFF
-	TRBJ2-7	-	13	TRBV19	TGTGCCAGTAGTATAAGTCTGGCCTACGAGCAGTACTTC	CASSISLAYEQYF
-	TRBJ2-2	TRBD2	15	TRBV7-9	TGTGCCAGCAGCTTCCTAGCGGGGTACACCGGGGAGCTGTTTTTT	CASSFLAGYTGELFF